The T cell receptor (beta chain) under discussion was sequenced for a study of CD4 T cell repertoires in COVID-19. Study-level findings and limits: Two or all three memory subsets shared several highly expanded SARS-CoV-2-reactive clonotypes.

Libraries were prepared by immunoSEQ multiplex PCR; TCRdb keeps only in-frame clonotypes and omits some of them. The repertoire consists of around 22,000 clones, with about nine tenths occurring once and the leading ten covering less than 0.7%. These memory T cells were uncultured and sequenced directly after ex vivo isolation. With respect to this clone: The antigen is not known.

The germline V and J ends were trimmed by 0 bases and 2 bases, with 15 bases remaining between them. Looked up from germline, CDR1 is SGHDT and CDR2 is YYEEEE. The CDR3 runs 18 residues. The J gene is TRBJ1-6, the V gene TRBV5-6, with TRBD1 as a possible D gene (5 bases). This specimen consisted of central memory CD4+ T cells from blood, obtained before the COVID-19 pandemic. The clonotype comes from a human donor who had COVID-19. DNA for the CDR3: TGTGCCAGCAGCTTGGAGGGGCGCTGGGGCACCTATAATTCACCCCTCCACTTT. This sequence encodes CASSLEGRWGTYNSPLHF.